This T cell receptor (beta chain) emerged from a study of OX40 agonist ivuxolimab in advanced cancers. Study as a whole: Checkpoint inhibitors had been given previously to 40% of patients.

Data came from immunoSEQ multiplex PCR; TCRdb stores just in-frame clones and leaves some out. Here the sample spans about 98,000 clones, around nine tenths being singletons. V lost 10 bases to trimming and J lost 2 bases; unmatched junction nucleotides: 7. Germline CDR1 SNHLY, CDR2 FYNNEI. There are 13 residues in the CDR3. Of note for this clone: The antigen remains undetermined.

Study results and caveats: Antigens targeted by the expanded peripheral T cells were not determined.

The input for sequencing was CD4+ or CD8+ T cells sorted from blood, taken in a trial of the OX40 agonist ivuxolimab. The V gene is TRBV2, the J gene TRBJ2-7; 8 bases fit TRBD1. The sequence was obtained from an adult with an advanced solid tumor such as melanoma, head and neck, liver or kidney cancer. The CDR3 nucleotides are TGTGCCACCCAACCAGGGGGCACCTACGAGCAGTACTTC. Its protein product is CATQPGGTYEQYF. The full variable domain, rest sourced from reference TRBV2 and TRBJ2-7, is EPEVTQTPSHQVTQMGQEVILRCVPISNHLYFYWYRQILGQKVEFLVSFYNNEISEKSEIFDDQFSVERPDGSNFTLKIRSTKLEDSAMYFCATQPGGTYEQYFGPGTRLTVT.